This entry lists 12 T cell receptor beta chains sequenced from one sample in a study of molecular identifiers for immune sequencing clone quantification. TCRdb used MiXCR to reprocess the PCR reads, holding one entry per CDR3 protein. Among some 65,000 distinct CDR3 sequences listed, roughly 20% were seen once. The sample consisted of naive CD8+ T cells from blood, with Jurkat cell RNA spiked in. Regarding subset: FACS-sorted CD8+CD4-CCR7+CD45RA+ naive T cells. These receptors were taken from a human donor in good health. Some libraries in this study had Jurkat cell RNA spiked in.

This clonotype was counted at least ten times. The J gene is TRBJ2-7, the V gene TRBV23-1; weak D call: TRBD2 (5 bases). TRBV23-1 is treated as an ORF (open reading frame) with a function not yet certain. The CDR3 spans 16 residues. V was shortened by 8 bases and J by 4 bases, with 24 bases between the two germline ends. The CDR3 reads CASVPSRGRESYEQYF. CDR3 coding DNA: TGCGCCAGCGTGCCAAGTCGTGGGAGAGAATCTTACGAGCAGTACTTC.

In the case of this clonotype: Given a much more abundant clone one base away, this may be a read error. The chain is built from TRBV7-9 and TRBJ1-4; possible D gene TRBD1, 6 bases. The CDR3 runs to 16 residues. Germline CDR1 SEHNR, CDR2 FQNEAQ (reference sequence). CDR3 sequence: CASSFGTFPTNGKLFF. The CDR3 region has the DNA TGTGCCAGCAGCTTCGGGACATTCCCAACTAATGGAAAACTGTTTTTT.

As concerns this clonotype: A much larger clone lies one base from this, so it may be a read error. The chain recombines TRBV15 with TRBJ1-1; D is ambiguous. The CDR3 length is 14 residues. The germline CDR1 and CDR2 sequences are LNHNV and YYDKDF (reference sequence). V lost 1 base, J lost 9 bases, and 15 bases lay in between. As DNA, the CDR3 is TGTGCCACCAGCAGAGGCGGGTTCGAAACTAAAGCTTTCTTT. Translation gives CATSRGGFETKAFF. The full variable domain, completed using reference TRBV15 and TRBJ1-1, is DAMVIQNPRYQVTQFGKPVTLSCSQTLNHNVMYWYQQKSSQAPKLLFHYYDKDFNNEADTPDNFQSRRPNTSFCFLDIRSPGLGDTAMYLCATSRGGFETKAFFGQGTRLTVV.

This clonotype was seen at least ten times. V is TRBV29-1 and J is TRBJ1-2; D unclear. The CDR3 is made up of 12 amino acids. Trimming shortened V by 0 bases and J by 4 bases, and 6 bases separated the two germline ends. Germline CDR1 and CDR2: SQVTM and ANQGSEA. CDR3 sequence reads: CSVEDLTYGYTF. CDR3 sequence (DNA): TGCAGCGTTGAAGATTTAACCTATGGCTACACCTTC.

In the case of this clonotype: This could be a read error, since a much larger clone is one nucleotide away. The gene calls are TRBV28 and TRBJ2-7; the D is unclear. The CDR3 runs to 14 residues. Germline-derived CDR1 and CDR2 are MDHEN and SYDVKM. This CDR3 is CAGSAHFNSYEQYF. The CDR3 bases are TGTGCCGGCAGTGCCCACTTCAACTCCTACGAGCAGTACTTC.

This clonotype has ten or more counts. V and J are TRBV6-2 or TRBV6-3 and TRBJ2-7, with D tentatively TRBD2 (6 bases). Germline CDR1 and CDR2: MNHEY and SVGEGT. There are 15 residues in the CDR3. V was pared by 1 base and J by 6 bases, with 16 bases between. The CDR3 spells CASSYFTGRRFEQYF. In nucleotides, the CDR3 is TGTGCCAGCAGTTACTTTACGGGGAGGCGTTTCGAGCAGTACTTC.

This clonotype was seen only a few times. Just one base apart from a much larger clone, this may be a read error. The gene calls are TRBV7-2 and TRBJ2-3; D unresolved. Germline-derived CDR1 and CDR2 are SGHTA and FQGNSA. The V end was cut by 1 base, the J end by 3 bases, with 8 bases between. The CDR3 contains 14 residues. The CDR3 spells CASSLVMTTDTQYF. The CDR3 nucleotides read TGTGCCAGCAGCTTAGTAATGACGACAGATACGCAGTATTTT.

Only a few counts were recorded for this clonotype. The V and J genes are TRBV28 and TRBJ2-7, with 7 bases matching TRBD1. Looked up from germline, CDR1 is MDHEN and CDR2 is SYDVKM. The CDR3 has 14 amino acids. J gave up 2 bases and V 4 bases, and 5 bases lay outside the gene matches. In nucleotides, the CDR3 is TGTGCCAGCAGTTCAGGACAGGCTACCTACGAGCAGTACTTC. Translation gives CASSSGQATYEQYF.

There are a few counts of this clonotype. The rearrangement uses TRBV19 and TRBJ2-3; a possible D gene is TRBD2 (5 bases). The CDR3 has 11 residues. Trimming stripped 10 bases from V and 4 bases from J, with 9 bases between. CDR1 is LNHDA, CDR2 SQIVND, per germline (reference sequence). The CDR3 DNA is TGTGCCACCCGGGGAGCAGATACGCAGTATTTT. It encodes CATRGADTQYF.

Remarks on this clonotype: Its ends do not fully match the called genes, so a read error is possible. CDR3 sequence reads: CAGSPREKLYEQYF. DNA for the CDR3: TGTGCCGGCAGCCCCCGGGAGAAACTCTACGAGCAGTACTTC. The chain uses TRBV7-9 and TRBJ2-7; maybe TRBD2 (6 bases). The germline V gene encodes CDR1 SEHNR and CDR2 FQNEAQ (reference sequence). The CDR3 extends over 14 amino acids. The full variable domain, with the rest looked up from reference TRBV7-9 and TRBJ2-7, is DTGVSQNPRHKITKRGQNVTFRCDPISEHNRLYWYRQTLGQGPEFLTYFQNEAQLEKSRLLSDRFSAERPKGSFSTLEIQRTEQGDSAMYLCAGSPREKLYEQYFGPGTRLTVT.

This clonotype is labeled medium-sized. This chain joins TRBV29-1 and TRBJ2-3, with 8 bases lining up with TRBD1. V trimming: 0 bases; J trimming: 4 bases; junction bases outside the gene matches: 0. Germline loops: CDR1 SQVTM, CDR2 ANQGSEA. This CDR3 contains 13 residues. CDR3 sequence (DNA): TGCAGCGTTGAAGAACAGGGGGCAGATACGCAGTATTTT. Amino acids: CSVEEQGADTQYF.

The chain recombines TRBV11-3 with TRBJ2-5; 7 bases line up with TRBD2. Trimming at V came to 2 bases and at J to 5 bases, leaving 8 bases not matched to a gene. CDR3 size: 15 residues. Germline V gene data show CDR1 as SGHNT and CDR2 as YENEEA. DNA of the CDR3: TGTGCCAGCAGCTTAAACCCGACTAGCTACGAGACCCAGTACTTC. This translates into CASSLNPTSYETQYF.